Listed below are T cell receptor beta chains from one sample, sequenced in a study of molecular identifiers for immune sequencing clone quantification. Via MiXCR, TCRdb re-called the PCR reads, giving one row per CDR3 protein. The sample yields 80,000 to 130,000 distinct CDR3 sequences, over 30% seen once. Sequencing input: naive CD8+ T cells from blood, with Jurkat cell RNA spiked in. These receptors came from a human donor in good health. Some libraries in this study had Jurkat cell RNA spiked in. CDR3s include the opening cysteine and the closing phenylalanine or tryptophan. The D gene is left open where the match is weak. Rows give clone size only sometimes, using once, few, many, or a class for an expanded clone.

cdr3_aa	cdr3_nt	clone_size	d_call	v_call	j_call
CASSWLESGSSNEQFF	TGTGCCAGCAGCTGGCTTGAAAGCGGGAGTTCCAATGAGCAGTTCTTC	-	TRBD2	TRBV27	TRBJ2-1
CASRTGEVTEAFF	TGTGCCAGTAGGACAGGGGAGGTCACTGAAGCTTTCTTT	few	TRBD1	TRBV19	TRBJ1-1
CASAEIAEAFF	TGTGCCAGCGCGGAAATCGCTGAAGCTTTCTTT	few	-	TRBV7-9	TRBJ1-1
CASIQGGPGELFF	TGTGCCAGCATTCAGGGGGGGCCCGGGGAGCTGTTTTTT	-	-	TRBV6-2/TRBV6-3	TRBJ2-2
CASSIADGTQYF	TGTGCCAGTAGTATAGCGGACGGGACGCAGTACTTC	many	-	TRBV19	TRBJ2-7
CASSDPQGLGEEVTYF	TGTGCCAGCAGTGACCCACAGGGTTTGGGGGAGGAGGTTACGTACTTC	-	-	TRBV6-1	TRBJ2-7
CSARVVASNEQFF	TGCAGTGCTAGAGTGGTAGCATCCAATGAGCAGTTCTTC	-	-	TRBV20-1	TRBJ2-1
CASSSGQRADGNTIYF	TGTGCCAGCAGCTCCGGACAAAGGGCGGATGGAAACACCATATATTTT	-	-	TRBV9	TRBJ1-3
CASSFWISGAYVLTF	TGTGCCAGCAGTTTTTGGATCTCTGGGGCCTACGTCCTGACTTTC	-	-	TRBV28	TRBJ2-6
CSVEGTGEDTEAYF	TGCAGCGTTGAGGGGACAGGGGAGGACACTGAAGCTTACTTT	-	TRBD1	TRBV29-1	TRBJ1-1
CASSLGVDYEQYF	TGTGCCAGCAGCTTAGGAGTTGACTACGAGCAGTACTTC	few	-	TRBV11-2	TRBJ2-7
CSVVDQNTEAFF	TGCAGCGTTGTCGACCAGAACACTGAAGCTTTCTTT	many	-	TRBV29-1	TRBJ1-1
CASSKRTVEAFF	TGTGCCAGCAGCAAACGGACAGTTGAAGCTTTCTTT	-	-	TRBV7-9	TRBJ1-1